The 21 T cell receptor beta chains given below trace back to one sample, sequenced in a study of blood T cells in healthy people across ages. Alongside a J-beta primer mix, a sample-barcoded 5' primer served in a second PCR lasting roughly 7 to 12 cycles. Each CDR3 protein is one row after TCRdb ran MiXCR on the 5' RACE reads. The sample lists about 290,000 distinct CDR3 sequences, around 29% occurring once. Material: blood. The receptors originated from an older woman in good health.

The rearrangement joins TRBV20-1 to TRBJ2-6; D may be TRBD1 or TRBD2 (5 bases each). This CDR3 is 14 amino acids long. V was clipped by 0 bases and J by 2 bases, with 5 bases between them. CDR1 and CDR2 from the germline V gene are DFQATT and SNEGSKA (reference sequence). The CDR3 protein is CSAREGAGANVLTF. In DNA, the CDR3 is TGCAGTGCTAGAGAGGGGGCTGGGGCCAACGTCCTGACTTTC.

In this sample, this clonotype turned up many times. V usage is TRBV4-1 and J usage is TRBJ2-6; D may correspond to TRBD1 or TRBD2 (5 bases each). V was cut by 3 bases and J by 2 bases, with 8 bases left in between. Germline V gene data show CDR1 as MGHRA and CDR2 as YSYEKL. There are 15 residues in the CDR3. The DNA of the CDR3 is TGCGCCAGCAGCCAGGGGGTGACTGGGGCCAACGTCCTGACTTTC. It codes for CASSQGVTGANVLTF.

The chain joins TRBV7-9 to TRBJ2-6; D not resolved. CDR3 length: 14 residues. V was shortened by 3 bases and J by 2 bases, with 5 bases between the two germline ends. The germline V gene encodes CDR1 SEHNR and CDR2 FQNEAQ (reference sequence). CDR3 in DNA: TGTGCCAGCAGCTTTGAAACTGGGGCCAACGTCCTGACTTTC. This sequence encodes CASSFETGANVLTF.

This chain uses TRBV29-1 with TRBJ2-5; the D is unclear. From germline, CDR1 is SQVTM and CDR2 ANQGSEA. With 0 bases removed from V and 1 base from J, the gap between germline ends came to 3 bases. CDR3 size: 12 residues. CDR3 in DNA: TGCAGCGTTGAAGAGGCCCAAGAGACCCAGTACTTC. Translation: CSVEEAQETQYF.

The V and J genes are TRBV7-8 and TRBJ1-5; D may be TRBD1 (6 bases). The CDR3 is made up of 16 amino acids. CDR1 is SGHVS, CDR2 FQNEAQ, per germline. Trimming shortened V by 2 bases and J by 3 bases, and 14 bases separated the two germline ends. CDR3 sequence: CASSLNRDINNQPQHF. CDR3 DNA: TGTGCCAGCAGCTTAAACAGGGATATTAACAATCAGCCCCAGCATTTT. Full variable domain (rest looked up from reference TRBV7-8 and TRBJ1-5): GAGVSQSPRYKVAKRGQDVALRCDPISGHVSLFWYQQALGQGPEFLTYFQNEAQLDKSGLPSDRFFAERPEGSVSTLKIQRTQQEDSAVYLCASSLNRDINNQPQHFGDGTRLSIL.

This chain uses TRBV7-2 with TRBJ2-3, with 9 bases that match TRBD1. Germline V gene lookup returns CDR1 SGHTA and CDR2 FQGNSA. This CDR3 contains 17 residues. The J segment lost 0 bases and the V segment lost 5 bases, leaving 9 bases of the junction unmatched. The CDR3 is CASSPWGTGTSTDTQYF. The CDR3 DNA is TGTGCCAGCAGCCCCTGGGGGACAGGGACTAGCACAGATACGCAGTATTTT.

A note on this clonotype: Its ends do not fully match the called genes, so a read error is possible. The chain's CDR3 is CARSSQPDPYEQYF. The CDR3 DNA reads TGTGCCCGCAGCTCACAGCCGGACCCCTACGAGCAGTACTTC. The chain couples TRBV7-9 to TRBJ2-7; D is uncertain. Looked up from germline, CDR1 is SEHNR and CDR2 is FQNEAQ (reference sequence). The CDR3 spans 14 residues.

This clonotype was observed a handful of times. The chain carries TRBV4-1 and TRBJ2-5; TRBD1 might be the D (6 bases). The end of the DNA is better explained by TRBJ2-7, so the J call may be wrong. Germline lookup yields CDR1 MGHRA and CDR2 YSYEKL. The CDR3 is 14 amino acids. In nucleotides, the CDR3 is TGCGCCAGCAGCCAAGAACAGGGAGCCTACGAGCAGTACTTC. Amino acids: CASSQEQGAYEQYF.

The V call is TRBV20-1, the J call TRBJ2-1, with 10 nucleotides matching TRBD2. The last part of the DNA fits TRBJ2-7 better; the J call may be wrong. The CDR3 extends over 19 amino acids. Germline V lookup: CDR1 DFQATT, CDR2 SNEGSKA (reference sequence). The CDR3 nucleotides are TGCAGTGCTAGAGATCTGAATAGCGGGAGGTCCGCTCTGAACTACGAGCAGTACTTC. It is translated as CSARDLNSGRSALNYEQYF.

The chain's CDR3 is CSGGSNEKLFF. CDR3 DNA sequence: TGCAGCGGAGGGTCGAATGAAAAACTGTTTTTT. V usage is TRBV29-1 and J usage is TRBJ1-4; D is undetermined. The germline CDR1 and CDR2 sequences are SQVTM and ANQGSEA. This CDR3 contains 11 residues. Trimming pared 7 bases from V and 5 bases from J, leaving 8 bases between.

The CDR3 loop is CASSEAGFITDTQYF. The CDR3 nucleotides read TGCGCCAGCAGTGAAGCCGGATTCATCACAGATACGCAGTATTTT. This rearrangement joins TRBV10-2 to TRBJ2-3; D is undetermined. Trimming left V 3 bases short and J 2 bases short, with 12 bases between. The CDR3 is 15 amino acids. CDR1 and CDR2 from the germline V gene are WSHSY and SAAADI.

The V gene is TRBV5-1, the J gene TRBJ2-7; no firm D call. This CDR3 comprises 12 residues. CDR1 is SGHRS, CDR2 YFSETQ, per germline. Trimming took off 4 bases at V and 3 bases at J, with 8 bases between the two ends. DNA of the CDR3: TGCGCCAGCAGCACCGATAACTACGAGCAGTACTTC. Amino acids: CASSTDNYEQYF.

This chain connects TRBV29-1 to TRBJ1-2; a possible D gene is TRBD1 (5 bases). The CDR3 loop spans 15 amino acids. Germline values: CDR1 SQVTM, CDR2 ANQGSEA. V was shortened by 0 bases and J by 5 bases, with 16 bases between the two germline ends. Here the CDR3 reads CSVEDPGDVEYGYTF. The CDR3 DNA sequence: TGCAGCGTTGAAGATCCCGGGGACGTAGAATATGGCTACACCTTC.

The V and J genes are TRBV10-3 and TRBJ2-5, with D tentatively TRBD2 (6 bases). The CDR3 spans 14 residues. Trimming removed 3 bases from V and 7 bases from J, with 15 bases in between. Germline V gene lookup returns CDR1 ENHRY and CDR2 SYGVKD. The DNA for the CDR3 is TGTGCCATCAGTGATCGGGGGATACTTGGGACCCAGTACTTC. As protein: CAISDRGILGTQYF.

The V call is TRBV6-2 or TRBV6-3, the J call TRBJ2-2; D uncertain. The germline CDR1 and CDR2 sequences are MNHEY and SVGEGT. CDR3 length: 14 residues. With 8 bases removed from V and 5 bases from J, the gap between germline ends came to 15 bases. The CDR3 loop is CASLPPAETGELFF. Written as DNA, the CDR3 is TGTGCCAGCCTTCCACCGGCAGAAACCGGGGAGCTGTTTTTT.

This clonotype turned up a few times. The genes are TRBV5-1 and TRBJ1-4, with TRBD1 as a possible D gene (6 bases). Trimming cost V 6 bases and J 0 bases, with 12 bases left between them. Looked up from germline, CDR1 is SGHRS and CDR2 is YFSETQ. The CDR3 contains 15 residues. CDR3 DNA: TGCGCCAGCAAGGACAGCGGCGCAACTAATGAAAAACTGTTTTTT. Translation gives CASKDSGATNEKLFF.

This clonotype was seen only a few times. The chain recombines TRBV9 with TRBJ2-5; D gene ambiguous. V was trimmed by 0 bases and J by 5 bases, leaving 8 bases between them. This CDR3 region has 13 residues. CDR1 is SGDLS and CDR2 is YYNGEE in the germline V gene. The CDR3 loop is CASSVGEGETQYF. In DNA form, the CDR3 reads TGTGCCAGCAGCGTAGGAGAAGGGGAGACCCAGTACTTC.

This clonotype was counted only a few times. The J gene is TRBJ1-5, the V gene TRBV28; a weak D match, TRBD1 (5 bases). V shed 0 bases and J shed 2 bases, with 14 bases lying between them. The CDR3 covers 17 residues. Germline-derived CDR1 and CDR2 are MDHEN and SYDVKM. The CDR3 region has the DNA TGTGCCAGCAGTTTATGGAGCGGGGGAGGCCGCAATCAGCCCCAGCATTTT. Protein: CASSLWSGGGRNQPQHF.

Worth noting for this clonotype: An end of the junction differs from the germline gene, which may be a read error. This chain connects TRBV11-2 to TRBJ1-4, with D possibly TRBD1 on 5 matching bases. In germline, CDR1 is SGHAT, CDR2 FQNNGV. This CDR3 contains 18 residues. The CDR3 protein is CASSLGVLIWGTNEKLFF. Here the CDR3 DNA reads TGTGCCAGCAGTTTAGGGGTCCTAATCTGGGGGACTAATGAAAAACTGTTTTTT.

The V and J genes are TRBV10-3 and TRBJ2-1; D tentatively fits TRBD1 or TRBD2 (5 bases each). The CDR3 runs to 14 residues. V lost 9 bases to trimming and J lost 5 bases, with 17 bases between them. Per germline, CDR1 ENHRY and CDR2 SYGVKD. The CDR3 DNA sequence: TGTGCCATTCAAGGGAAGGGACCCAACAATGAGCAGTTCTTC. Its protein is CAIQGKGPNNEQFF.

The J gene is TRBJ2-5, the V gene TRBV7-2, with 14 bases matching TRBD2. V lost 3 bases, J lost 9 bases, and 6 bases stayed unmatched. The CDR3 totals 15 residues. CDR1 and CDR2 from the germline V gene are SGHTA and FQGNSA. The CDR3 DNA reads TGTGCCAGCAGCTTCGGACTAGCGGGAGGACCGGCCCAGTACTTC. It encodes CASSFGLAGGPAQYF.